Listed below are T cell receptor beta chains from one sample, sequenced in a study of blood T cell repertoires in COVID-19. Repertoires were generated with immunoSEQ multiplex PCR, while TCRdb's copy carries only in-frame clones and drops some. The table has about 190,000 clones, 80% to 95% seen once; the top ten hold about 0.54%. The sequenced material came from peripheral blood. Source of these receptors: a man aged 50 to 60 with acute or convalescent COVID-19. Both conserved end residues are part of each CDR3. A D gene is named only where the DNA matches it firmly. Some rows have no size entry. The others give once, few or many, or a class for an expanded clone.

J gene: TRBJ2-1; clone size: .; D gene: TRBD2; V gene: TRBV10-3; CDR3 protein: CAISSGSSYNEQFF; CDR3 DNA: TGTGCCATCAGTAGCGGGAGCTCCTACAATGAGCAGTTCTTC
J gene: TRBJ1-5; clone size: .; D gene: TRBD1; V gene: TRBV5-4; CDR3 protein: CASSPQTDRGQNQPQHF; CDR3 DNA: TGTGCCAGCAGCCCCCAGACGGACAGGGGGCAAAATCAGCCCCAGCATTTT
J gene: TRBJ1-1; clone size: .; D gene: .; V gene: TRBV30; CDR3 protein: CAWSVGTMNTEAFF; CDR3 DNA: TGTGCCTGGAGTGTGGGGACTATGAACACTGAAGCTTTCTTT
J gene: TRBJ2-6; clone size: .; D gene: .; V gene: TRBV21-1; CDR3 protein: CASSKAPTGSGANVLTF; CDR3 DNA: TGTGCCAGCAGCAAAGCTCCGACAGGGTCTGGGGCCAACGTCCTGACTTTC
J gene: TRBJ1-1; clone size: .; D gene: .; V gene: TRBV13; CDR3 protein: CASSIGQTNTEAFF; CDR3 DNA: TGTGCCAGCAGCATCGGACAGACGAACACTGAAGCTTTCTTT
J gene: TRBJ2-1; clone size: .; D gene: .; V gene: TRBV28; CDR3 protein: CASSLRKGKAYNEQFF; CDR3 DNA: TGTGCCAGCAGTTTGAGGAAGGGGAAGGCCTACAATGAGCAGTTCTTC
J gene: TRBJ1-6; clone size: .; D gene: TRBD1; V gene: TRBV3-1/TRBV3-2; CDR3 protein: CASSQDGTGAHSLHF; CDR3 DNA: TGTGCCAGCAGCCAAGATGGGACAGGGGCCCACTCCCTCCACTTT
J gene: TRBJ2-1; clone size: .; D gene: .; V gene: TRBV7-8; CDR3 protein: CASSLRFAGIDNEQFF; CDR3 DNA: TGTGCCAGCAGCTTACGGTTTGCGGGAATTGACAATGAGCAGTTCTTC
J gene: TRBJ1-1; clone size: .; D gene: TRBD1; V gene: TRBV19; CDR3 protein: CASSMDRDRSEAFF; CDR3 DNA: TGTGCCAGTAGTATGGACAGGGATAGGTCTGAAGCTTTCTTT
J gene: TRBJ2-1; clone size: .; D gene: TRBD2; V gene: TRBV6-2/TRBV6-3; CDR3 protein: CASSKLASGRSSYNEQFF; CDR3 DNA: TGTGCCAGCAGTAAGCTCGCTAGCGGGAGGTCTTCTTACAATGAGCAGTTCTTC
J gene: TRBJ2-1; clone size: once; D gene: .; V gene: TRBV21-1; CDR3 protein: CASSLGLAGRYEQFF; CDR3 DNA: TGTGCCAGCAGCCTCGGGCTAGCGGGGAGGTATGAGCAGTTCTTC
J gene: TRBJ1-1; clone size: .; D gene: .; V gene: TRBV7-8; CDR3 protein: CASSYREGNTEAFF; CDR3 DNA: TGTGCCAGCAGCTACAGGGAAGGGAACACTGAAGCTTTCTTT
J gene: TRBJ1-4; clone size: .; D gene: .; V gene: TRBV7-9; CDR3 protein: CASRQEGNEKLFF; CDR3 DNA: TGTGCCAGTCGCCAGGAGGGGAATGAAAAACTGTTTTTT
J gene: TRBJ2-7; clone size: medium-sized; D gene: .; V gene: TRBV9; CDR3 protein: CASSPSVKTRPYEQYF; CDR3 DNA: TGTGCCAGCAGCCCTAGTGTCAAAACACGGCCCTACGAGCAGTACTTC
J gene: TRBJ1-5; clone size: once; D gene: .; V gene: TRBV30; CDR3 protein: CAWRAGTPSNQPQHF; CDR3 DNA: TGTGCCTGGAGGGCCGGGACACCCAGCAATCAGCCCCAGCATTTT
J gene: TRBJ1-2; clone size: .; D gene: .; V gene: TRBV2; CDR3 protein: CASSEAIGGDYTF; CDR3 DNA: TGTGCCAGCAGTGAAGCGATAGGGGGAGACTACACCTTC
J gene: TRBJ1-1; clone size: once; D gene: .; V gene: TRBV18; CDR3 protein: CASSPLILGASNTEAFF; CDR3 DNA: TGTGCCAGCTCACCACTTATCCTAGGGGCTTCGAACACTGAAGCTTTCTTT
J gene: TRBJ2-3; clone size: .; D gene: TRBD2; V gene: TRBV29-1; CDR3 protein: CSVDERGTWDTQYF; CDR3 DNA: TGCAGCGTTGATGAGCGGGGGACCTGGGATACGCAGTATTTT
J gene: TRBJ1-4; clone size: .; D gene: .; V gene: TRBV5-5; CDR3 protein: CASSRVGATNEKLFF; CDR3 DNA: TGTGCCAGCAGCCGTGTGGGGGCCACTAATGAAAAACTGTTTTTT
J gene: TRBJ2-2; clone size: .; D gene: .; V gene: TRBV9; CDR3 protein: CASSRGGRLNTGELFF; CDR3 DNA: TGTGCCAGCAGCCGGGGTGGGCGGTTGAACACCGGGGAGCTGTTTTTT
J gene: TRBJ2-2; clone size: .; D gene: TRBD1; V gene: TRBV27; CDR3 protein: CASSFSGGVTGELFF; CDR3 DNA: TGTGCCAGCAGTTTTTCAGGGGGCGTCACCGGGGAGCTGTTTTTT
J gene: TRBJ1-2; clone size: .; D gene: TRBD1; V gene: TRBV2; CDR3 protein: CASSERQGASYGYTF; CDR3 DNA: TGTGCCAGCAGTGAACGTCAGGGGGCTTCCTATGGCTACACCTTC
J gene: TRBJ2-2; clone size: .; D gene: .; V gene: TRBV6-2/TRBV6-3; CDR3 protein: CASSALATANTGELFF; CDR3 DNA: TGTGCCAGCAGTGCCCTAGCGACTGCGAACACCGGGGAGCTGTTTTTT
J gene: TRBJ2-1; clone size: .; D gene: TRBD2; V gene: TRBV4-1; CDR3 protein: CASSLRTRNNEQFF; CDR3 DNA: TGCGCCAGCAGCCTCCGGACTAGAAATAATGAGCAGTTCTTC
J gene: TRBJ1-1; clone size: .; D gene: .; V gene: TRBV27; CDR3 protein: CASSLLQGAEAFF; CDR3 DNA: TGTGCCAGCAGTCTCTTACAGGGAGCTGAAGCTTTCTTT
J gene: TRBJ1-5; clone size: .; D gene: .; V gene: TRBV7-2; CDR3 protein: CASSLRSGGNQPQHF; CDR3 DNA: TGTGCCAGCAGCTTACGGAGTGGTGGCAATCAGCCCCAGCATTTT
J gene: TRBJ1-1; clone size: .; D gene: .; V gene: TRBV5-6; CDR3 protein: CASSFLNTEAFF; CDR3 DNA: TGTGCCAGCAGTTTTTTAAACACTGAAGCTTTCTTT
J gene: TRBJ1-3; clone size: once; D gene: TRBD1; V gene: TRBV19; CDR3 protein: CASSPERGGGYTIYF; CDR3 DNA: TGTGCCAGTAGCCCCGAGAGAGGGGGCGGGTACACCATATATTTT
J gene: TRBJ1-6; clone size: .; D gene: .; V gene: TRBV27; CDR3 protein: CASSSGGTGGSPLHF; CDR3 DNA: TGTGCCAGCAGTTCCGGGGGGACTGGAGGGTCACCCCTCCACTTT
J gene: TRBJ1-3; clone size: .; D gene: TRBD1; V gene: TRBV7-8; CDR3 protein: CASSVGTGTSGNTIYF; CDR3 DNA: TGTGCCAGCAGCGTCGGGACAGGGACCTCTGGAAACACCATATATTTT
J gene: TRBJ2-2; clone size: .; D gene: TRBD1; V gene: TRBV9; CDR3 protein: CASSVQGVLNTGELFF; CDR3 DNA: TGTGCCAGCAGCGTTCAGGGGGTACTGAACACCGGGGAGCTGTTTTTT
J gene: TRBJ1-1; clone size: .; D gene: .; V gene: TRBV27; CDR3 protein: CASSPGRNTEAFF; CDR3 DNA: TGTGCCAGCAGCCCTGGGAGGAACACTGAAGCTTTCTTT
J gene: TRBJ2-3; clone size: .; D gene: TRBD1; V gene: TRBV24-1; CDR3 protein: CATSDNGQGSTDTQYF; CDR3 DNA: TGTGCCACCAGTGACAACGGACAGGGGAGTACAGATACGCAGTATTTT
J gene: TRBJ2-7; clone size: .; D gene: TRBD2; V gene: TRBV10-3; CDR3 protein: CAISEGGRGYEQYF; CDR3 DNA: TGTGCCATCAGTGAGGGCGGGAGGGGCTACGAGCAGTACTTC